These T cell receptor beta chains were read from a single sample in a study of cytomegalovirus exposure and HLA in healthy donors. Assay used: immunoSEQ multiplex PCR; TCRdb lists only in-frame clones, some missing. The sample has more than 100,000 clones, about 87% seen once; the top ten hold 4% to 6.5%. Sequencing used PBMCs. The receptors were gathered from a woman in her twenties or thirties in good health and CMV-seronegative. CDR3s include the opening cysteine and the closing phenylalanine or tryptophan. D genes are given only for firm matches.

d_call j_call v_call cdr3_aa
- TRBJ2-3 TRBV29-1 CSVEPGEDTDTQYF
- TRBJ1-2 TRBV30 CAWSVRQGRYGYTF
- TRBJ1-1 TRBV6-5 CASSTGGTEAFF
- TRBJ1-3 TRBV4-3 CASSQDGQARNTIYF
TRBD2 TRBJ2-7 TRBV7-2 CASSLAGAYEQYF
- TRBJ2-7 TRBV18 CASSPGVGDTSYEQYF
TRBD1 TRBJ2-3 TRBV5-1 CASSLEGTGSTDTQYF
- TRBJ1-1 TRBV27 CASRPQTAWGEAFF
TRBD1 TRBJ1-4 TRBV9 CASAPPTTGGNEKLFF
- TRBJ1-1 TRBV30 CAWSSQGWDTEAFF
TRBD2 TRBJ2-3 TRBV5-8 CASRPERGRGTDTQYF
- TRBJ2-7 TRBV5-1 CASSSTRGPSYEQYF
- TRBJ1-5 TRBV6-1 CASSEVGGSGQPQHF
TRBD1 TRBJ2-7 TRBV5-8 CASRTWRQGTYEQYF
- TRBJ2-1 TRBV30 CAWSVLNNEQFF
- TRBJ2-1 TRBV5-1 CASSLDESSYNEQFF
- TRBJ1-5 TRBV28 CASSLGSQPQHF
- TRBJ2-7 TRBV6-1 CASSRAGSLEQYF
- TRBJ2-1 TRBV6-1 CASSEGQVTYNEQFF
TRBD2 TRBJ2-1 TRBV19 CASSISLAGVHEQFF
- TRBJ2-1 TRBV11-3 CASSLALAPNEQFF
TRBD1 TRBJ2-1 TRBV6-1 CASSEGQGSYNEQFF
- TRBJ1-6 TRBV6-5 CASSWRLYNSPLHF
- TRBJ2-2 TRBV19 CASTSDFRNTGELFF
TRBD2 TRBJ2-7 TRBV7-2 CASSLWIGGRVYEQYF
- TRBJ2-7 TRBV6-5 CASSSYPPNREQYF
TRBD1 TRBJ1-1 TRBV10-3 CAITAQGGSTEAFF
TRBD1 TRBJ1-5 TRBV28 CASIQGGSNQPQHF
- TRBJ2-1 TRBV9 CASSATNNEQFF
TRBD1 TRBJ2-1 TRBV28 CASSPYGQGDSYNEQFF
TRBD2 TRBJ2-1 TRBV19 CASHGRGRYNEQFF
TRBD1 TRBJ2-6 TRBV6-4 CASSDSNRDRGQTGANVLTF
TRBD2 TRBJ2-7 TRBV7-7 CASSLAGLASTGASFYEQYF